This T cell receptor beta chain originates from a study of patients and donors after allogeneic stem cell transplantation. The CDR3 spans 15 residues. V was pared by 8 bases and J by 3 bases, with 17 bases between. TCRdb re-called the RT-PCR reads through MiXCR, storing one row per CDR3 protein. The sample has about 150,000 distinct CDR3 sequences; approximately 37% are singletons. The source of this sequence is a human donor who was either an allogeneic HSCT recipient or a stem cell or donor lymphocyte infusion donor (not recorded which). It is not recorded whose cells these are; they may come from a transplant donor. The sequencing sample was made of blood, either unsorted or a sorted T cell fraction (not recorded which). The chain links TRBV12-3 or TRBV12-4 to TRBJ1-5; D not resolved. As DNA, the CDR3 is TGTGCCAGCGCCCCGTCTAGCGGGCCCAATCAGCCCCAGCATTTT. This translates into CASAPSSGPNQPQHF.